The 23 T cell receptor beta chains in this list originate from one sample, sequenced in a study of T cells in Graves' hyperthyroidism and ophthalmopathy. Using RNA transcripts as the source, TCR beta CDR3 regions were amplified. A set of HTBI primers served as the primers for a first-round RT-PCR of the TCR CDR3. TCRdb reprocessed the multiplex PCR reads via MiXCR and lists one record per CDR3 protein. Among around 600,000 distinct CDR3 sequences listed, around 15% were seen once. Sequenced sample: blood. These receptor sequences come from a middle-aged woman with Graves' ophthalmopathy.

At least ten counts were recorded for this clonotype. This chain links TRBV6-1 with TRBJ2-3; D possibly corresponds to TRBD2 (5 bases). Germline values: CDR1 MNHNS, CDR2 SASEGT. V lost 0 bases, J lost 2 bases, and 15 bases lay in between. The CDR3 is 17 amino acids. The CDR3 region has the DNA TGTGCCAGCAGTGAAGCAGCAAGCAGGAGGTACACAGATACGCAGTATTTT. Its translation: CASSEAASRRYTDTQYF.

CDR3 sequence: CASGSRGQQPQHF. CDR3 coding DNA: TGTGCCAGCGGGTCGAGGGGGCAACAGCCCCAGCATTTT. This sequence joins TRBV3-1 and TRBJ1-5; TRBD1 aligns across 7 bases. V was pared by 8 bases and J by 7 bases, with 8 bases of the junction left unmatched. The CDR3 loop spans 13 amino acids. Germline V gives CDR1 LGHDT, CDR2 YNNKEL (reference sequence).

This clonotype was seen ten or more times. The chain uses TRBV29-1 and TRBJ2-1; D possibly corresponds to TRBD2 (6 bases). The germline V gene encodes CDR1 SQVTM and CDR2 ANQGSEA. This CDR3 is built from 12 residues. Trimming took off 7 bases at V and 7 bases at J, with 14 bases between the two ends. This CDR3 reads CSGGPRGNEQFF. The CDR3 nucleotides read TGCAGCGGTGGGCCCCGGGGGAATGAGCAGTTCTTC.

This clonotype occurred a few times. This chain connects TRBV9 to TRBJ2-1; D perhaps matches TRBD2 (5 bases). V lost 4 bases, J lost 5 bases, and 13 bases lay in between. The CDR3 is made up of 14 amino acids. Germline V CDR1 and CDR2: SGDLS, YYNGEE. CDR3 nucleotides: TGTGCCAGCAGCACTACGTCGGGGAACAATGAGCAGTTCTTC. The encoded protein is CASSTTSGNNEQFF.

This clonotype was seen only a few times. The chain combines TRBV20-1 with TRBJ2-3; 9 bases agree with TRBD1. The CDR3 is 14 residues long. The V segment lost 3 bases and the J segment 3 bases; nucleotides outside the gene matches: 4. The germline V gene has CDR1 DFQATT and CDR2 SNEGSKA (reference sequence). The CDR3 sequence is CSARRTGVTDTQYF. In nucleotides, the CDR3 is TGCAGTGCTAGGAGGACAGGGGTTACAGATACGCAGTATTTT.

Only a few counts were recorded for this clonotype. V usage is TRBV19 and J usage is TRBJ2-1; D is possibly TRBD1 or TRBD2 (5 bases each). Trimming took off 3 bases at V and 0 bases at J, with 12 bases between the two ends. Germline loops: CDR1 LNHDA, CDR2 SQIVND (reference sequence). CDR3 length equals 16 residues. The CDR3 nucleotides are TGTGCCAGTAGTATTTGGGGGACGGACTCCTACAATGAGCAGTTCTTC. Protein sequence: CASSIWGTDSYNEQFF.

This chain joins TRBV20-1 and TRBJ2-5; 7 bases are shared with TRBD1. The junction had 9 bases not matched to a gene; V was cut back by 3 bases and J by 2 bases. The CDR3 consists of 15 residues. In germline, CDR1 is DFQATT, CDR2 SNEGSKA (reference sequence). The CDR3 region has the DNA TGCAGTGCTAGGGACGGACAGGAACTACAAGAGACCCAGTACTTC. It translates to CSARDGQELQETQYF.

This clonotype was counted ten times or more. This rearrangement joins TRBV2 to TRBJ2-5, with D perhaps matching TRBD1 (5 bases). Germline V lookup: CDR1 SNHLY, CDR2 FYNNEI. Trimming left V 6 bases short and J 5 bases short, with 19 bases between. This CDR3 spans 15 amino acids. CDR3 bases: TGTGCCAGCAGCCCGGACAATGGGCCAGAGGAGACCCAGTACTTC. As protein: CASSPDNGPEETQYF.

This clonotype was observed many times. The gene calls are TRBV6-1 and TRBJ2-7, with TRBD1 as a possible D gene (5 bases). The V and J ends lost 6 bases and 3 bases respectively, with 18 bases between them. Germline CDR1 is MNHNS and CDR2 is SASEGT. CDR3 length: 15 amino acids. The CDR3 nucleotides read TGTGCCAGCAGCCTCAATCCAGGGTCCGACTACGAGCAGTACTTC. It encodes CASSLNPGSDYEQYF.

The chain couples TRBV5-8 to TRBJ2-2; TRBD1 agrees at 10 bases. The CDR3 spans 15 residues. Trimming at V came to 2 bases and at J to 6 bases, leaving 4 bases not matched to a gene. Per the germline V gene, CDR1 is SGHTS and CDR2 is YDEGEE. The CDR3: CASSFGTGVPGELFF. The CDR3 bases are TGTGCCAGCAGCTTTGGGACAGGGGTTCCCGGGGAGCTGTTTTTT.

This clonotype occurred many times. This chain connects TRBV27 to TRBJ2-3; TRBD2 matches at 7 bases. The CDR3 contains 16 residues. V trimming: 5 bases; J trimming: 0 bases; junction bases outside the gene matches: 8. CDR1 MNHEY and CDR2 SMNVEV come from the germline V gene (reference sequence). The DNA for the CDR3 is TGTGCCAGCAGTCCTCTCTGGGGAGGGAGCACAGATACGCAGTATTTT. This encodes CASSPLWGGSTDTQYF.

About this clonotype itself: A much larger clonotype is one base distant, so this may be a read error. The chain employs TRBV20-1 and TRBJ2-1; tentative D call: TRBD1 (6 bases). Germline V gene data show CDR1 as DFQATT and CDR2 as SNEGSKA (reference sequence). V lost 1 base and J 9 bases, leaving 10 bases between the germline ends. The CDR3 totals 12 residues. The CDR3 bases are TGCAGTGCTAGAGGGGGGCTAGCTGAGCAGTTCTTC. Its translation: CSARGGLAEQFF.

This clonotype has at least ten counts. CDR3: CASSLVPGQGTYEQYF. Here the CDR3 DNA reads TGCGCCAGCAGCTTGGTACCGGGACAGGGCACCTACGAGCAGTACTTC. The chain has TRBV5-1 and TRBJ2-7; 9 bases line up with TRBD1. There are 16 residues in the CDR3. Germline CDR1 reads SGHRS; CDR2 reads YFSETQ. The V and J ends lost 0 bases and 2 bases, in that order; junction bases with no gene match: 6.

This clonotype was seen ten or more times. The chain recombines TRBV5-1 with TRBJ1-1, with TRBD1 matching over 11 bases. The germline V gene encodes CDR1 SGHRS and CDR2 YFSETQ. Trimming cost V 4 bases and J 6 bases; bases outside gene matches: 8. The CDR3 runs to 15 residues. The CDR3 nucleotides are TGCGCCAGCAGCACAGGACAGGGGGCGATTGCTGAAGCTTTCTTT. This sequence encodes CASSTGQGAIAEAFF.

The chain carries TRBV12-3 or TRBV12-4 and TRBJ2-5; tentatively, D is TRBD1 or TRBD2 (5 bases each). The V end was cut by 6 bases, the J end by 5 bases, with 13 bases between. The CDR3 spans 13 residues. For the CDR3, the DNA is TGTGCCAGCAGCCGGGACCTGGGGGAGACCCAGTACTTC. It is translated as CASSRDLGETQYF.

This clonotype was recorded many times. This chain uses TRBV2 with TRBJ1-5; D gene unclear. CDR1 SNHLY and CDR2 FYNNEI come from the germline V gene. V lost 6 bases, J lost 4 bases, and 16 bases lay in between. The CDR3 contains 15 residues. CDR3 sequence reads: CASRGRGFINQPQHF. In DNA form, the CDR3 reads TGTGCCAGCAGGGGTCGGGGATTTATTAATCAGCCCCAGCATTTT.

This clonotype was counted many times. The rearrangement links TRBV2 to TRBJ2-1; 9 bases line up with TRBD2. The CDR3 loop spans 14 amino acids. The trim removed 7 bases at V and 6 bases at J, leaving 7 bases unmatched. Germline lookup yields CDR1 SNHLY and CDR2 FYNNEI. The CDR3 loop is CASNLLAGFNEQFF. As DNA, the CDR3 is TGTGCCAGCAATTTGCTAGCGGGATTCAATGAGCAGTTCTTC.

This clonotype occurred many times. The chain joins TRBV12-3 or TRBV12-4 to TRBJ2-7, with D perhaps assigned TRBD1 or TRBD2 (6 bases each). CDR3 size: 15 residues. V was pared by 7 bases and J by 1 base, with 17 bases between. CDR3 sequence reads: CASTFTRGGSYEQYF. The CDR3 DNA is TGTGCCAGCACTTTCACCCGAGGGGGGTCCTACGAGCAGTACTTC.

V is TRBV20-1 and J is TRBJ2-2; tentative D call: TRBD1 (5 bases). The CDR3 runs to 15 residues. The germline V gene encodes CDR1 DFQATT and CDR2 SNEGSKA (reference sequence). Trimming shortened V by 0 bases and J by 3 bases, and 11 bases separated the two germline ends. The CDR3 sequence: CSAREGRLDTGELFF. The CDR3 DNA reads as TGCAGTGCTAGAGAGGGGCGGCTGGACACCGGGGAGCTGTTTTTT.

The chain joins TRBV15 to TRBJ2-1; 12 bases match TRBD1. The V gene end was trimmed by 5 bases and the J gene end by 4 bases; junction bases not matched to a gene: 15. The CDR3 runs to 19 residues. Germline V CDR1 and CDR2: LNHNV, YYDKDF (reference sequence). The DNA of the CDR3 is TGTGCCACCAGCTCCATCCGGTGGGACAGGGGGCGGGGGTACAATGAGCAGTTCTTC. It codes for CATSSIRWDRGRGYNEQFF.

This clonotype was seen ten or more times. This chain uses TRBV2 with TRBJ2-2; weak D call: TRBD1 (5 bases). The CDR3 covers 14 residues. The germline V gene encodes CDR1 SNHLY and CDR2 FYNNEI. Trimming shortened V by 6 bases and J by 3 bases, and 11 bases separated the two germline ends. The CDR3 nucleotides read TGTGCCAGCAGGTGGGGCGCTGACACCGGGGAGCTGTTTTTT. The encoded protein is CASRWGADTGELFF.

This clonotype was recorded at least ten times. The V call is TRBV2, the J call TRBJ1-6; D not certain. Germline CDR1 and CDR2: SNHLY and FYNNEI. Deletions cut 6 bases from V and 0 bases from J, with 6 bases between. The CDR3 is 14 amino acids. The CDR3 is CASRGSSYNSPLHF. CDR3 nucleotides: TGTGCCAGCAGGGGGAGCTCCTATAATTCACCCCTCCACTTT.

In this sample, this clonotype turned up a few times. The gene calls are TRBV5-1 and TRBJ2-1, with 7 bases lining up with TRBD2. CDR3 length: 16 amino acids. Trimming cost V 3 bases and J 8 bases; bases outside gene matches: 14. CDR1 and CDR2 (germline): SGHRS, YFSETQ. This CDR3 is CASSWGGDISVDEQFF. The CDR3 nucleotides are TGCGCCAGCAGCTGGGGGGGGGATATTTCGGTCGATGAGCAGTTCTTC.